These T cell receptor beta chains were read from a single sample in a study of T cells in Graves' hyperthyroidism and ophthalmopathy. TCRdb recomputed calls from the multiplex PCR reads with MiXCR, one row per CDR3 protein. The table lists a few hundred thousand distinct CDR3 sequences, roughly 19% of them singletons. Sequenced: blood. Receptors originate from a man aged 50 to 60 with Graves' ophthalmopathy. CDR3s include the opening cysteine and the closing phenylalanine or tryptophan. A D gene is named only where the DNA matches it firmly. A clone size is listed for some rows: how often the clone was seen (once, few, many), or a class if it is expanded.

CDR3: CASSLGRKTAYEQYF
DNA: TGTGCCAGCAGTTTAGGAAGAAAGACAGCCTACGAGCAGTACTTC
D: .
size: .
J: TRBJ2-7
V: TRBV28

CDR3: CSARGSDYGYTF
DNA: TGCAGTGCCCGGGGGTCCGACTATGGCTACACCTTC
D: .
size: .
J: TRBJ1-2
V: TRBV20-1

CDR3: CASSRRTGSSTDTQYF
DNA: TGTGCCAGCAGCCGAAGGACAGGGTCTAGCACAGATACGCAGTATTTT
D: TRBD1
size: .
J: TRBJ2-3
V: TRBV27

CDR3: CASSLEIRETQYF
DNA: TGTGCCAGCAGCTTAGAGATAAGGGAGACCCAGTACTTC
D: .
size: .
J: TRBJ2-5
V: TRBV7-8

CDR3: CSARSASTYEQYF
DNA: TGCAGTGCTAGATCGGCCAGTACCTACGAGCAGTACTTC
D: .
size: many
J: TRBJ2-7
V: TRBV20-1

CDR3: CASTRSAGSTYNEQFF
DNA: TGTGCCAGCACCAGGTCCGCGGGGTCAACCTACAATGAGCAGTTCTTC
D: .
size: few
J: TRBJ2-1
V: TRBV6-1

CDR3: CASSNVEGSYEQYF
DNA: TGTGCCAGCAGCAACGTGGAGGGCTCCTACGAGCAGTACTTC
D: .
size: .
J: TRBJ2-7
V: TRBV7-9

CDR3: CASSSGQGAREQYF
DNA: TGTGCCAGCAGCTCGGGACAGGGGGCTCGGGAGCAGTACTTC
D: TRBD1
size: many
J: TRBJ2-7
V: TRBV7-9

CDR3: CASTNQGGKNTQYF
DNA: TGTGCCAGCACAAATCAAGGGGGCAAGAATACGCAGTATTTT
D: TRBD1
size: many
J: TRBJ2-3
V: TRBV28

CDR3: CASSLDLAAGDTQYF
DNA: TGTGCCAGCAGCTTAGACTTGGCAGCAGGAGATACGCAGTATTTT
D: .
size: .
J: TRBJ2-3
V: TRBV7-3

CDR3: CASSLLDGGARNTIYF
DNA: TGTGCCAGCAGCCTCCTAGACGGGGGAGCAAGAAACACCATATATTTT
D: .
size: .
J: TRBJ1-3
V: TRBV9

CDR3: CASSLAAPGTGELFF
DNA: TGCGCCAGCAGCTTGGCAGCCCCAGGCACCGGGGAGCTGTTTTTT
D: .
size: many
J: TRBJ2-2
V: TRBV5-1

CDR3: CASSLDGTGDQPQHF
DNA: TGTGCCAGCAGCTTAGATGGGACAGGGGATCAGCCCCAGCATTTT
D: TRBD1
size: few
J: TRBJ1-5
V: TRBV11-2

CDR3: CASSSVNIGGYTF
DNA: TGTGCCAGTAGTAGTGTCAACATCGGTGGCTACACCTTC
D: .
size: .
J: TRBJ1-2
V: TRBV19

CDR3: CASTYGLAGGSYEQYF
DNA: TGTGCCAGCACCTATGGACTAGCGGGAGGGTCCTACGAGCAGTACTTC
D: TRBD2
size: .
J: TRBJ2-7
V: TRBV11-2

CDR3: CASSSPTRNNEQFF
DNA: TGTGCCAGCAGCTCGCCGACTAGGAACAATGAGCAGTTCTTC
D: .
size: many
J: TRBJ2-1
V: TRBV7-8

CDR3: CASSQGPAGVSEQYF
DNA: TGTGCCAGCAGCCAAGGGCCAGCGGGAGTTTCCGAGCAGTACTTC
D: TRBD2
size: .
J: TRBJ2-7
V: TRBV3-1

CDR3: CSAREWGLYGYTF
DNA: TGCAGTGCTAGAGAATGGGGCCTCTATGGCTACACCTTC
D: .
size: few
J: TRBJ1-2
V: TRBV20-1

CDR3: CASSPDRMNTEAFF
DNA: TGTGCCAGCAGCCCGGACAGAATGAACACTGAAGCTTTCTTT
D: .
size: .
J: TRBJ1-1
V: TRBV28

CDR3: CASSEPGLAFYEQYF
DNA: TGTGCCAGCAGTGAGCCGGGACTAGCTTTTTACGAGCAGTACTTC
D: TRBD2
size: many
J: TRBJ2-7
V: TRBV2

CDR3: CASSDAGLGPYEQYF
DNA: TGTGCCAGCAGTGACGCAGGACTAGGCCCCTACGAGCAGTACTTC
D: TRBD2
size: many
J: TRBJ2-7
V: TRBV6-1

CDR3: CASSSGLAGGGDTQYF
DNA: TGTGCCAGCAGTTCGGGACTAGCGGGAGGAGGGGATACGCAGTATTTT
D: TRBD2
size: .
J: TRBJ2-3
V: TRBV12-3/TRBV12-4

CDR3: CASSIFRGRNSEAFF
DNA: TGTGCCAGTAGTATATTTAGGGGGCGAAACTCTGAAGCTTTCTTT
D: TRBD1
size: .
J: TRBJ1-1
V: TRBV19

CDR3: CASSEGGNSYEQYF
DNA: TGTGCCAGCAGCGAGGGGGGTAACTCCTACGAGCAGTACTTC
D: .
size: few
J: TRBJ2-7
V: TRBV9

CDR3: CSAREGGTANTEAFF
DNA: TGCAGTGCTAGAGAGGGTGGGACAGCGAACACTGAAGCTTTCTTT
D: TRBD1
size: many
J: TRBJ1-1
V: TRBV20-1

CDR3: CASRRQGEAFF
DNA: TGTGCCAGTAGGAGACAGGGGGAAGCTTTCTTT
D: TRBD1
size: few
J: TRBJ1-1
V: TRBV19

CDR3: CAMASTDTQYF
DNA: TGTGCCATGGCTAGCACAGATACGCAGTATTTT
D: .
size: few
J: TRBJ2-3
V: TRBV10-3

CDR3: CASSQRQPIGTGELFF
DNA: TGTGCCAGCAGCCAGAGACAACCGATTGGAACCGGGGAGCTGTTTTTT
D: .
size: few
J: TRBJ2-2
V: TRBV3-1

CDR3: CASSRFREKGGEQFF
DNA: TGTGCCAGCAGCCGATTCCGGGAGAAAGGTGGTGAGCAGTTCTTC
D: .
size: few
J: TRBJ2-1
V: TRBV27

CDR3: CSAPGGAGSTDTQYF
DNA: TGCAGCGCCCCTGGGGGCGCCGGTAGCACAGATACGCAGTATTTT
D: .
size: .
J: TRBJ2-3
V: TRBV29-1

CDR3: CASSSILDPETQYF
DNA: TGCGCCAGCAGCTCGATACTAGACCCAGAGACCCAGTACTTC
D: .
size: many
J: TRBJ2-5
V: TRBV5-1

CDR3: CSASTGTTAYEQYF
DNA: TGCAGTGCTTCGACCGGGACTACCGCCTACGAGCAGTACTTC
D: TRBD2
size: many
J: TRBJ2-7
V: TRBV20-1

CDR3: CASSEAPLNNQPQHF
DNA: TGTGCCAGCAGTGAAGCGCCACTTAACAATCAGCCCCAGCATTTT
D: .
size: few
J: TRBJ1-5
V: TRBV6-1

CDR3: CASSLEYEQYF
DNA: TGTGCCAGCAGTTTAGAGTACGAGCAGTACTTC
D: .
size: many
J: TRBJ2-7
V: TRBV28

CDR3: CASSLSHSRDSWDTEAFF
DNA: TGTGCCAGCAGTTTATCCCACTCCCGGGACAGTTGGGACACTGAAGCTTTCTTT
D: TRBD1
size: many
J: TRBJ1-1
V: TRBV28

CDR3: CATSRYGQAHEQYF
DNA: TGTGCCACCAGCAGATACGGACAGGCCCACGAGCAGTACTTC
D: TRBD1
size: .
J: TRBJ2-7
V: TRBV15

CDR3: CASSQKYRVIGYNEQFF
DNA: TGTGCCAGCAGCCAAAAATATAGGGTGATAGGGTACAATGAGCAGTTCTTC
D: .
size: few
J: TRBJ2-1
V: TRBV5-6

CDR3: CASSLILAGGSYNEQFF
DNA: TGTGCCAGCAGTTTAATTCTAGCGGGAGGCTCCTACAATGAGCAGTTCTTC
D: TRBD2
size: .
J: TRBJ2-1
V: TRBV12-3/TRBV12-4

CDR3: CAGLAVDYEQYF
DNA: TGTGCCGGACTAGCGGTCGACTACGAGCAGTACTTC
D: TRBD2
size: many
J: TRBJ2-7
V: TRBV30

CDR3: CASSRPGTVNTEAFF
DNA: TGTGCCAGCAGCCGACCCGGGACAGTGAACACTGAAGCTTTCTTT
D: TRBD1
size: .
J: TRBJ1-1
V: TRBV7-2